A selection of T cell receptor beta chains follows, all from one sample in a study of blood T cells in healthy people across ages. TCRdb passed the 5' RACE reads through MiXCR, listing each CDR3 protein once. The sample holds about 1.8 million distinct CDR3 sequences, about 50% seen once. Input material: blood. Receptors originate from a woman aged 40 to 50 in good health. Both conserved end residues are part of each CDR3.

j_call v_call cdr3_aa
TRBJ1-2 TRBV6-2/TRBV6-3 CASSRTGWGYTF
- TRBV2 CASSSPEGRETQYF
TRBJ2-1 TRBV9 CASSVKGGGTAYNEQFF
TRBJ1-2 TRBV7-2 CASSLARPGGNYGYTF
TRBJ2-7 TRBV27 CASRRRGAPYEQYF
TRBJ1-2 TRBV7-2 CASSPDRGLRSYGYTF
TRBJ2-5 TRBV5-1 CASSFGTGVSVQETQYF
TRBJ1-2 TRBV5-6 CASSSGTERRVYGYTF
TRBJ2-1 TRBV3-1 CASSRDPSYNEQFF
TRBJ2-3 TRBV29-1 CSSSEGTDTQYF
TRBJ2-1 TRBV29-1 CSVGQGIYEQFF
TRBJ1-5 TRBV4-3 CASSQEWGKRGQPQHF
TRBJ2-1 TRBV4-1 CASSQDPNKGASSYNEQFF
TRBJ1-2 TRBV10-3 CAISESGQGDYGYTF
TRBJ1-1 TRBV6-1 CASSEGAGVGTEAFF
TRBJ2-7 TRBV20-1 CSAGLDKYEQYF
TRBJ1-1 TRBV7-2 CASSSQGGRNTEAFF
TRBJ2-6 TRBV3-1 CASSQETAGANVLTF
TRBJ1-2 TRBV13 CASSSDRDRGWYGYTF
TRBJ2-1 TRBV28 CASSLGSGVHNEQFF
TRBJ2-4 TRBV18 CASSEEVLAKNIQYF
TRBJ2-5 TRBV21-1 CASTLGGELTLETQYF